Described below is a single T cell receptor beta chain sequence and its context. Its antigen is unknown. This sample was included in a study of cytomegalovirus exposure and HLA in healthy donors. Study results and caveats: Roughly uniform sequencing depth across donors was assumed, possibly incorrectly. Among TCR sequences, most were rare, though some public TCRs appeared in many donors. A later analysis showed HLA-associated TCR beta chains outstripping equally common others in clonal expansion. Because they were indistinguishable, some V segments, including TRBV6-2 and TRBV6-3, were excluded.

The study ran its PCR with 60 Vbeta and 13 Jbeta primers. The method was immunoSEQ multiplex PCR; TCRdb's version includes in-frame clones alone and lacks a portion of them. The table shows about 120,000 clones, with roughly 80% occurring only once. V was trimmed by 3 bases and J by 7 bases, leaving 6 bases between them. The CDR3 totals 12 residues. In germline, CDR1 is MGHDK, CDR2 SYGVNS. Sequenced material: PBMCs. This chain joins TRBV25-1 and TRBJ2-2, with D maybe TRBD1 (5 bases). The sequence came from a male donor in good health and CMV-seronegative. CDR3 DNA sequence: TGTGCCAGCAGTGAGGACAACGGGGAGCTGTTTTTT. Translating it yields CASSEDNGELFF.